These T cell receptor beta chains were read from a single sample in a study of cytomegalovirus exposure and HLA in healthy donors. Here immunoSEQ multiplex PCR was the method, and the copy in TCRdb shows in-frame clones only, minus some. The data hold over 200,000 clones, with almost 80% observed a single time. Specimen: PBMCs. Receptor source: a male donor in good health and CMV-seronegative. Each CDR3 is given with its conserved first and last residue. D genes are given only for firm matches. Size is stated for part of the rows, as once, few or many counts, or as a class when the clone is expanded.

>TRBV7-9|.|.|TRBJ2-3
CASSAGGGGTDTQYF
TGTGCCAGCAGCGCCGGAGGAGGGGGCACAGATACGCAGTATTTT
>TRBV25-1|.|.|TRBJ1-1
CASSAPKGRGTEAFF
TGTGCCAGCAGTGCGCCCAAGGGTAGGGGCACTGAAGCTTTCTTT
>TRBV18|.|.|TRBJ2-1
CASSLQPGVYNEQFF
TGTGCCAGCTCGCTCCAACCAGGGGTCTACAATGAGCAGTTCTTC
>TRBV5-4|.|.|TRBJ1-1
CASSLEAGLLMNTEAFF
TGTGCCAGCAGCTTAGAGGCGGGACTGCTCATGAACACTGAAGCTTTCTTT
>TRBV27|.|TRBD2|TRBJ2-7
CASSRLADPTYEQYF
TGTGCCAGCAGCCGACTAGCGGACCCTACCTACGAGCAGTACTTC
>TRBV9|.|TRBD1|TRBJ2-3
CASSPRQGITDTQYF
TGTGCCAGCAGCCCCCGACAGGGGATCACAGATACGCAGTATTTT
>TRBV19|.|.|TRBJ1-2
CASSIDLFPRSAAGYTF
TGTGCCAGTAGTATAGATCTATTCCCTCGGAGTGCGGCTGGCTACACCTTC
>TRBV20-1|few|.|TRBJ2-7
CSARESGEQYF
TGCAGTGCTAGAGAGAGCGGGGAGCAGTACTTC
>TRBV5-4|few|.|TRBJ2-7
CASSHTDSYEQYF
TGTGCCAGCAGCCACACAGACTCCTACGAGCAGTACTTC
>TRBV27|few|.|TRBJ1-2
CASSLDRSNYGYTF
TGTGCCAGCAGCCTAGACAGGTCTAACTATGGCTACACCTTC
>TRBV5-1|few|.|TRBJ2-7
CASSLLLHEQYF
TGCGCCAGCAGCCTGTTACTTCACGAGCAGTACTTC
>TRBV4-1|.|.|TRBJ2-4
CASSQDLGAGMLAKNIQYF
TGCGCCAGCAGCCAAGACCTAGGGGCGGGGATGTTAGCCAAAAACATTCAGTACTTC
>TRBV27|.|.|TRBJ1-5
CASKMTKSHQPQHF
TGTGCCAGCAAAATGACTAAATCCCATCAGCCCCAGCATTTT
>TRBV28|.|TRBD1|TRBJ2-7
CASSSSRDRFSYEQYF
TGTGCCAGCAGCTCCTCACGGGACAGATTCTCCTACGAGCAGTACTTC
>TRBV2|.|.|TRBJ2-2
CASSPTPDTGELFF
TGTGCCAGCAGCCCCACTCCGGACACCGGGGAGCTGTTTTTT
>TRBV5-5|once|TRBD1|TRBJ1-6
CASSLAGGSSPLHF
TGTGCCAGCAGCTTGGCAGGGGGCAGTTCACCCCTCCACTTT
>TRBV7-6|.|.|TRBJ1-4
CASSIGHNNEKLFF
TGTGCCAGCAGCATCGGACACAATAATGAAAAACTGTTTTTT
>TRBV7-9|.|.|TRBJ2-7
CSSSFQGRGLASEQYF
TGTTCCAGCAGTTTCCAGGGGAGGGGGTTAGCCAGCGAGCAGTACTTC
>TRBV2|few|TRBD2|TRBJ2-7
CASSEAGGNYEQYF
TGTGCCAGCAGTGAAGCGGGGGGGAACTACGAGCAGTACTTC
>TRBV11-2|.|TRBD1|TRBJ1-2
CASSLGRGRRGYTF
TGTGCCAGCAGCTTAGGCAGGGGGCGGCGAGGCTACACCTTC
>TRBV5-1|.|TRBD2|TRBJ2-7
CASRAGTSIYEQYF
TGCGCCAGCAGAGCAGGGACTAGCATCTACGAGCAGTACTTC
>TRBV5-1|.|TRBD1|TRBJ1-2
CASSFRPGTGKTDGYTF
TGCGCCAGCAGCTTCCGGCCCGGGACAGGGAAAACGGATGGCTACACCTTC
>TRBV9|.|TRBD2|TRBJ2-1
CASSVGPGTRGNEQFF
TGTGCCAGCAGCGTAGGCCCCGGGACTAGGGGAAATGAGCAGTTCTTC
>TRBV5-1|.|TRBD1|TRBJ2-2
CASSSMTGRSNTGELFF
TGCGCCAGCAGCTCTATGACAGGGCGGTCGAACACCGGGGAGCTGTTTTTT
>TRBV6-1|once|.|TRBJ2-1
CATHGGYNEQFF
TGTGCCACCCACGGCGGCTACAATGAGCAGTTCTTC
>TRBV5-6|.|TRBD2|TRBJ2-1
CASSPGTSAYNEQFF
TGTGCCAGCAGCCCCGGGACTAGCGCCTACAATGAGCAGTTCTTC
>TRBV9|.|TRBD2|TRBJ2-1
CASSTLAGANNEQFF
TGTGCCAGCAGCACCCTAGCGGGAGCTAACAATGAGCAGTTCTTC
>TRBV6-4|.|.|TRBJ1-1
CASSERMGTPNTEAFF
TGTGCCAGCAGTGAAAGAATGGGCACCCCGAACACTGAAGCTTTCTTT
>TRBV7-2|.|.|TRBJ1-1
CASSLGWRGTEAFF
TGTGCCAGCAGCTTAGGGTGGCGGGGGACTGAAGCTTTCTTT
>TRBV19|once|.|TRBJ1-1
CASTDGGGGKNTEAFF
TGTGCCAGTACCGATGGAGGCGGAGGGAAGAACACTGAAGCTTTCTTT
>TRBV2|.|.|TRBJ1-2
CASSEFQGAGYTF
TGTGCCAGCAGTGAGTTTCAGGGTGCTGGCTACACCTTC
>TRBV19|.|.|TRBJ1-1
CASSPRTSVGAEAFF
TGTGCCAGTAGTCCCCGGACTAGTGTCGGGGCTGAAGCTTTCTTT
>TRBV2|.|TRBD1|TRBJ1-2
CASSETGQGIGGYTF
TGTGCCAGCAGTGAAACGGGACAGGGGATAGGAGGCTACACCTTC
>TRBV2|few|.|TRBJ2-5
CASSEGVLRSETQYF
TGTGCCAGCAGCGAGGGGGTACTCCGAAGTGAGACCCAGTACTTC
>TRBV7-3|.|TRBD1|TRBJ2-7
CASSRDRGYEQYF
TGTGCCAGCAGTCGGGACAGGGGGTACGAGCAGTACTTC
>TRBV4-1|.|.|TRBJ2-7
CASSQDGGGGSYEQYF
TGCGCCAGCAGCCAAGATGGAGGGGGGGGCTCCTACGAGCAGTACTTC
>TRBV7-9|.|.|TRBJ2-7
CASSSMGGSYEQYF
TGTGCCAGCAGCTCAATGGGAGGCTCCTACGAGCAGTACTTC
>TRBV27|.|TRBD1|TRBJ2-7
CASSLQRTGSYEQYF
TGTGCCAGCAGTTTACAAAGGACAGGGTCCTACGAGCAGTACTTC
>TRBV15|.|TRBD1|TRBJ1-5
CATSRGTGDSNQPQHF
TGTGCCACCAGCAGAGGGACAGGGGATAGCAATCAGCCCCAGCATTTT
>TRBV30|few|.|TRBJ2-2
CAWSVRVGVNTGELFF
TGTGCCTGGAGTGTACGGGTCGGGGTTAACACCGGGGAGCTGTTTTTT
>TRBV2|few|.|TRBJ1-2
CASSLKGGYGYTF
TGTGCCAGCAGCTTAAAGGGAGGCTATGGCTACACCTTC
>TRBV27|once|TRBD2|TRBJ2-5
CASSLLAGVGETQYF
TGTGCCAGCAGTTTACTAGCGGGAGTTGGGGAGACCCAGTACTTC
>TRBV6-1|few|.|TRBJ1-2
CASSGGGLYGYTF
TGTGCCAGCAGCGGCGGGGGGCTCTATGGCTACACCTTC
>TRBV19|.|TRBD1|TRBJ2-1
CASSIWGTGVYNEQFF
TGTGCCAGTAGTATATGGGGGACAGGGGTGTACAATGAGCAGTTCTTC
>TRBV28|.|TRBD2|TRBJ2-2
CASSFSGRASFRELFF
TGTGCCAGCAGTTTTAGCGGGAGGGCCAGTTTCAGGGAGCTGTTTTTT
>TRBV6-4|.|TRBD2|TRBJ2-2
CASSEVAGGHVGELFF
TGTGCCAGCAGTGAAGTAGCGGGAGGGCACGTCGGGGAGCTGTTTTTT
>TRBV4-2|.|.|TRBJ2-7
CASSQEWTASEQYF
TGTGCCAGCAGCCAAGAGTGGACAGCTAGCGAGCAGTACTTC
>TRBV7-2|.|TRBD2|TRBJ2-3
CASSGGLAGASDTQYF
TGTGCCAGCAGCGGAGGACTAGCGGGCGCTTCAGATACGCAGTATTTT
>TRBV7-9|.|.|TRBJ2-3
CSSSWGSGSSTDTQYF
TGTTCCAGCAGCTGGGGGAGCGGGTCTAGCACAGATACGCAGTATTTT
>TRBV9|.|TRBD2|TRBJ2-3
CASSVDGGRVDTQYF
TGTGCCAGCAGCGTAGATGGCGGGAGGGTTGATACGCAGTATTTT
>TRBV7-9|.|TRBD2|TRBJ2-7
CASSRRTSERMEQYF
TGTGCCAGCAGTCGACGGACTAGCGAACGTATGGAGCAGTACTTC
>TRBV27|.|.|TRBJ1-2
CASSLSGGFYGYTF
TGTGCCAGCAGTTTATCGGGAGGGTTCTATGGCTACACCTTC
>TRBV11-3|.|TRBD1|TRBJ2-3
CASSLTAGGAAADTQYF
TGTGCCAGCAGCTTAACGGCAGGGGGCGCGGCAGCAGATACGCAGTATTTT